The rows below give T cell receptor beta chains drawn from one sample of a study of cytomegalovirus exposure and HLA in healthy donors. The protocol was immunoSEQ multiplex PCR, while the TCRdb copy is restricted to in-frame clones and leaves out a portion. Recorded for this sample: 75,000 to 95,000 clones. Sequenced sample: PBMCs. Receptors were obtained from a woman aged 55-70 years in good health and CMV-seronegative. Each CDR3 is given with its conserved first and last residue. A D gene is named only where the DNA matches it firmly.

j_call,d_call,v_call,cdr3_aa,cdr3_nt
TRBJ2-7,TRBD1,TRBV5-1,CASSSGQGLPYEQYF,TGCGCCAGCAGCTCCGGACAGGGCCTCCCCTACGAGCAGTACTTC
TRBJ2-7,TRBD1,TRBV27,CASSLSRQGGGYEQYF,TGTGCCAGCAGTCTATCTAGACAGGGCGGCGGGTACGAGCAGTACTTC
TRBJ1-4,NA,TRBV7-9,CASRSDRFNEKLFF,TGTGCCAGCAGATCGGACAGATTTAATGAAAAACTGTTTTTT
TRBJ1-2,NA,TRBV11-2,CASSLGVNYGYTF,TGTGCCAGCAGCTTAGGAGTTAACTATGGCTACACCTTC
TRBJ2-7,TRBD2,TRBV2,CASSDKETSGRVLYEQYF,TGTGCCAGCAGCGACAAAGAAACTAGCGGGAGGGTCTTGTACGAGCAGTACTTC
TRBJ1-4,TRBD1,TRBV4-1,CASSLGTGQGNEKLFF,TGCGCCAGCAGCCTAGGGACAGGTCAAGGGAATGAAAAACTGTTTTTT
TRBJ2-7,NA,TRBV27,CASSRRTVSYEQYF,TGTGCCAGCAGTCGCCGGACAGTCTCCTACGAGCAGTACTTC
TRBJ2-2,NA,TRBV2,CASIDRTGTGELFF,TGTGCCAGCATTGACCGGACGGGGACCGGGGAGCTGTTTTTT
TRBJ1-5,TRBD1,TRBV5-1,CASSLTGQGGDQPQHF,TGCGCCAGCAGCTTGACTGGACAGGGAGGGGATCAGCCCCAGCATTTT
TRBJ1-1,NA,TRBV18,CASFLGGGTEAFF,TGTGCCAGTTTTCTTGGGGGGGGCACTGAAGCTTTCTTT
TRBJ2-7,TRBD1,TRBV6-5,CASRSPGQSYEQYF,TGTGCCAGCAGGTCACCGGGACAGTCCTACGAGCAGTACTTC
TRBJ2-7,NA,TRBV28,CASSFAGRATYEQYF,TGTGCCAGCAGTTTTGCGGGGAGAGCCACCTACGAGCAGTACTTC
TRBJ1-1,NA,TRBV4-3,CASSQAPGMNTEAFF,TGCGCCAGCAGCCAAGCTCCAGGGATGAACACTGAAGCTTTCTTT
TRBJ2-5,NA,TRBV5-1,CASSLSGTSASGTQYF,TGCGCCAGCAGCCTCTCGGGGACTTCTGCTTCAGGGACCCAGTACTTC
TRBJ2-7,NA,TRBV5-1,CASSPRPGKDEQYF,TGCGCCAGCAGCCCCCGTCCAGGGAAGGACGAGCAGTACTTC
TRBJ2-1,TRBD2,TRBV19,CATTKLGLAGSYNEQFF,TGTGCCACCACCAAACTTGGACTAGCGGGCTCCTACAATGAGCAGTTCTTC
TRBJ1-1,NA,TRBV5-1,CASSLGYGASNTEAFF,TGCGCCAGCAGCTTGGGGTATGGGGCTTCGAACACTGAAGCTTTCTTT
TRBJ2-3,NA,TRBV7-9,CASSYGGTDTQYF,TGTGCCAGCAGCTACGGCGGGACAGATACGCAGTATTTT
TRBJ2-2,TRBD1,TRBV18,CASSPRTGRNTGELFF,TGTGCCAGCTCACCACGGACAGGGAGGAACACCGGGGAGCTGTTTTTT
TRBJ1-3,TRBD1,TRBV28,CASTLGDSRGNTIYF,TGTGCCAGCACCTTAGGGGACAGTAGGGGAAACACCATATATTTT
TRBJ2-2,NA,TRBV28,CASSFVLTSGNTGELFF,TGTGCCAGCAGTTTTGTCCTAACGTCCGGGAACACCGGGGAGCTGTTTTTT
TRBJ2-7,NA,TRBV7-8,CASSLLGGSSYEQYF,TGTGCCAGCAGCTTATTAGGCGGTAGCTCCTACGAGCAGTACTTC
TRBJ2-3,TRBD2,TRBV5-6,CASSFGGRGNTQYF,TGTGCCAGCAGCTTTGGGGGGAGGGGAAATACGCAGTATTTT
TRBJ2-7,TRBD2,TRBV2,CASMREGEQYF,TGTGCCAGCATGCGGGAGGGCGAGCAGTACTTC
TRBJ2-7,TRBD1,TRBV7-8,CASSPKTGTLYEQYF,TGTGCCAGCAGCCCTAAGACAGGGACCCTCTACGAGCAGTACTTC
TRBJ2-1,TRBD1,TRBV7-9,CASSLIGTGLENEQFF,TGTGCCAGCAGCCTCATCGGGACAGGGTTAGAAAATGAGCAGTTCTTC
TRBJ2-2,TRBD2,TRBV9,CASSVGGGATGGLFF,TGTGCCAGCAGCGTAGGGGGAGGGGCGACCGGGGGGCTGTTTTTT
TRBJ2-3,TRBD1,TRBV5-8,CASSRQGNSDTQYF,TGTGCCAGCAGCCGACAGGGCAATTCAGATACGCAGTATTTT
TRBJ1-6,TRBD1,TRBV18,CASSPTGDPNSPLHF,TGTGCCAGCTCACCGACAGGGGACCCGAATTCACCCCTCCACTTT
TRBJ1-2,NA,TRBV20-1,CSATNRAAATF,TGCAGTGCTACCAACAGGGCCGCGGCAACCTTC
TRBJ1-1,NA,TRBV21-1,CASSKTGGAYRTEAFF,TGTGCCAGCAGCAAAACGGGGGGCGCTTATCGGACTGAAGCTTTCTTT
TRBJ1-1,TRBD1,TRBV7-8,CASSSSPDRGEAFF,TGTGCCAGCAGCAGCAGTCCCGACAGGGGCGAAGCTTTCTTT
TRBJ2-7,NA,TRBV5-1,CASSSGDRASSYEQYF,TGCGCCAGCAGCTCGGGAGACAGGGCTAGCTCCTACGAGCAGTACTTC
TRBJ2-5,NA,TRBV5-1,CASSLGSRTVYQETQYF,TGCGCCAGCAGCTTGGGGTCTAGGACAGTCTACCAAGAGACCCAGTACTTC
TRBJ2-1,TRBD2,TRBV5-1,CASSFEGLAGHNEQFF,TGCGCCAGCAGCTTTGAAGGACTAGCGGGCCACAATGAGCAGTTCTTC
TRBJ2-7,TRBD2,TRBV5-4,CASGTSGNYEQYF,TGTGCCAGCGGTACTAGCGGGAACTACGAGCAGTACTTC
TRBJ1-3,TRBD1,TRBV9,CASSVRTGGNTIYF,TGTGCCAGCAGCGTCCGGACAGGTGGAAACACCATATATTTT
TRBJ1-1,NA,TRBV6-1,CASILGTPLRAFF,TGTGCCAGCATCCTCGGGACTCCCCTTAGAGCTTTCTTT
TRBJ2-3,TRBD2,TRBV4-2,CASSQERREPPDTQYF,TGTGCCAGCAGCCAAGAACGGCGGGAGCCCCCAGATACGCAGTATTTT
TRBJ2-1,NA,TRBV1,CTSSQITGNEQFF,TGCACCAGCAGCCAAATAACGGGGAATGAGCAGTTCTTC
TRBJ2-7,TRBD2,TRBV2,CATRGGYGQYF,TGTGCCACACGGGGGGGGTACGGGCAGTACTTC
TRBJ2-7,TRBD2,TRBV6-4,CASSATGTSGEQYF,TGTGCCAGCAGCGCAACCGGGACTAGCGGGGAGCAGTACTTC
TRBJ2-2,NA,TRBV4-1,CASSQDKGVTNTGELFF,TGCGCCAGCAGCCAAGACAAGGGGGTCACGAACACCGGGGAGCTGTTTTTT
TRBJ1-2,TRBD1,TRBV19,CASSTQLGRTGDGYTF,TGTGCCAGTAGTACCCAGCTCGGGAGGACAGGGGACGGCTACACCTTC
TRBJ2-1,NA,TRBV15,CATSWWGPPYNEQFF,TGTGCCACCAGCTGGTGGGGGCCACCCTACAATGAGCAGTTCTTC
TRBJ1-1,NA,TRBV28,CASRPGVLNTEAFF,TGTGCCAGCAGGCCGGGGGTCTTGAACACTGAAGCTTTCTTT
TRBJ2-3,NA,TRBV6-1,CASTAGIYTDTQYF,TGTGCCAGCACGGCGGGAATATACACAGATACGCAGTATTTT